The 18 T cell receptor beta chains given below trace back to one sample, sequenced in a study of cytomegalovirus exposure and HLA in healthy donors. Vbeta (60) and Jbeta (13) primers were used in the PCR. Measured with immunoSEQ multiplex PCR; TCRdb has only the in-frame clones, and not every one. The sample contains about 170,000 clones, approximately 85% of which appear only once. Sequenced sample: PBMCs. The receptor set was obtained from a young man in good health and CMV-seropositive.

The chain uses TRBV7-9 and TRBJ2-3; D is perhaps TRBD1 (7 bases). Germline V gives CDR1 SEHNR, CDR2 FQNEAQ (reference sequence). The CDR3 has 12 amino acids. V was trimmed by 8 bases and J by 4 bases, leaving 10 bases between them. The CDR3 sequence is CASRRGADTQYF. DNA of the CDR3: TGTGCCAGCCGCAGGGGGGCAGATACGCAGTATTTT.

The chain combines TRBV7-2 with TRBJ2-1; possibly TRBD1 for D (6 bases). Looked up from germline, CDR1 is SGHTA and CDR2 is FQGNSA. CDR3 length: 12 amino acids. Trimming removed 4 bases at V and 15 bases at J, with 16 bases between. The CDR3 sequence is CASSWPGHTSFF. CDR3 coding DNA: TGTGCCAGCAGCTGGCCGGGACATACGTCGTTCTTC.

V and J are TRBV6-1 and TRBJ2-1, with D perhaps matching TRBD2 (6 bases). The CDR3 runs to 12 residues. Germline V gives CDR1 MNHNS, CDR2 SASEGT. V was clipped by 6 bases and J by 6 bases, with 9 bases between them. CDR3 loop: CASRTSPNEQFF. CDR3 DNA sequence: TGTGCCAGCAGGACTAGTCCCAATGAGCAGTTCTTC.

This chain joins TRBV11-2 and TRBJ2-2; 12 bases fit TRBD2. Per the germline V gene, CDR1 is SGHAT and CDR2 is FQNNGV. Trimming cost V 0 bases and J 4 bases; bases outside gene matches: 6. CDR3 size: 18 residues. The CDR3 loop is CASSLDLAGGLGTGELFF. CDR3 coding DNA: TGTGCCAGCAGCTTAGACCTAGCGGGAGGGTTGGGCACCGGGGAGCTGTTTTTT.

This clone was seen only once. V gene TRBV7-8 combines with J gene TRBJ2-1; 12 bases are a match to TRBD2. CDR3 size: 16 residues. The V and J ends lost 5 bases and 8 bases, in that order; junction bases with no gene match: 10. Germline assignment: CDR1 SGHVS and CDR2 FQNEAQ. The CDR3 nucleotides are TGTGCCAGCAGCAAGCATTCTAGCGGGAGGGGATATGAGCAGTTCTTC. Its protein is CASSKHSSGRGYEQFF.

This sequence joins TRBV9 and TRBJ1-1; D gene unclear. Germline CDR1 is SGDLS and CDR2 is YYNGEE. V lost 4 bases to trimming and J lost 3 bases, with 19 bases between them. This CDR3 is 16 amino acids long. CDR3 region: CASSPSSSPRHTEAFF. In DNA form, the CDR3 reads TGTGCCAGCAGCCCTAGTTCCAGCCCGAGGCACACTGAAGCTTTCTTT.

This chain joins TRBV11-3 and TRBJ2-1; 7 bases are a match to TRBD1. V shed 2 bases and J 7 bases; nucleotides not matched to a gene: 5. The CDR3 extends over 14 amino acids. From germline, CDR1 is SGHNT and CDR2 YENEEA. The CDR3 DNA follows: TGTGCCAGCAGCTTAAGGGGGCTTGAAAATGAGCAGTTCTTC. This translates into CASSLRGLENEQFF. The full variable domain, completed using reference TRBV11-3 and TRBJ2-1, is EAGVVQSPRYKIIEKKQPVAFWCNPISGHNTLYWYLQNLGQGPELLIRYENEEAVDDSQLPKDRFSAERLKGVDSTLKIQPAELGDSAVYLCASSLRGLENEQFFGPGTRLTVL.

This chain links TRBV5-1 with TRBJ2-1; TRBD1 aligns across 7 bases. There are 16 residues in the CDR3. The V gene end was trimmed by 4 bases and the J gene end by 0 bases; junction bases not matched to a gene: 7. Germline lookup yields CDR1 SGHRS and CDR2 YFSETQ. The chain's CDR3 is CASSRQGLSSYNEQFF. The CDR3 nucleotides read TGCGCCAGCAGCCGACAGGGCTTGAGCTCCTACAATGAGCAGTTCTTC.

CDR3 loop: CSVGNSRGLGNEQFF. CDR3 bases: TGCAGCGTTGGCAATAGCAGGGGATTGGGGAATGAGCAGTTCTTC. The rearrangement uses TRBV29-1 and TRBJ2-1; D might be TRBD1 (6 bases). The CDR3 length is 15 residues. The germline gives CDR1 SQVTM, CDR2 ANQGSEA. Trimming pared 4 bases from V and 7 bases from J, leaving 20 bases between.

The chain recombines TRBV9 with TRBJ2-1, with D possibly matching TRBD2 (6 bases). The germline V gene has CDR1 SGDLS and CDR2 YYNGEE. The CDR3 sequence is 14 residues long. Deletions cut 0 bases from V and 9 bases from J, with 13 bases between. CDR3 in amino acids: CASSVVALASEQFF. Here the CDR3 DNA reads TGTGCCAGCAGCGTAGTCGCACTAGCCTCTGAGCAGTTCTTC.

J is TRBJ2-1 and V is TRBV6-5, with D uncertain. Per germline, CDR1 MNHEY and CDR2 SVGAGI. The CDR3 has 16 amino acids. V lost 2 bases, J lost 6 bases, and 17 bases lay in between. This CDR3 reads CASSYELKSSSNEQFF. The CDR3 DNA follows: TGTGCCAGCAGTTACGAATTAAAATCTAGTTCCAATGAGCAGTTCTTC.

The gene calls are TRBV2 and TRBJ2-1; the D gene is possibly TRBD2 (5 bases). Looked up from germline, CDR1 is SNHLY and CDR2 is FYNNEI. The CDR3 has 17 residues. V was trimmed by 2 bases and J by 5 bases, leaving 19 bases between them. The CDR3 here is CASSEFFRGRADNEQFF. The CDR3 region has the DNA TGTGCCAGCAGTGAATTCTTCCGCGGGCGGGCCGACAATGAGCAGTTCTTC.

The CDR3 here is CSVTQTSGRPLPGVGELFF. The CDR3, as DNA: TGCAGCGTTACCCAAACTAGCGGGAGGCCCCTCCCTGGCGTCGGGGAGCTGTTTTTT. The chain uses TRBV29-1 and TRBJ2-2; 12 positions agree with TRBD2. The trim removed 5 bases at V and 7 bases at J, leaving 20 bases unmatched. Germline CDR1 SQVTM, CDR2 ANQGSEA. The CDR3 spans 19 residues.

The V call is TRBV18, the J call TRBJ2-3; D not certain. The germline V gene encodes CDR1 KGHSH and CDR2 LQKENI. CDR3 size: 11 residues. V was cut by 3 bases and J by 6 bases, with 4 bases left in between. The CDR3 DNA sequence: TGTGCCAGCTCACCCTCGGATACGCAGTATTTT. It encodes CASSPSDTQYF.

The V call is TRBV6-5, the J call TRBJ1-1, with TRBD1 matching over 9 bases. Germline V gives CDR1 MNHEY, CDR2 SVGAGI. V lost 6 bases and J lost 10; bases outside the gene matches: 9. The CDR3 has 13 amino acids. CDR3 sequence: CASSLGQGQLAFF. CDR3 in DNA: TGTGCCAGCAGCCTGGGACAGGGTCAGTTAGCTTTCTTT.

CDR3 loop: CTSSHHGLAGGSGELFF. The CDR3 nucleotides read TGCACCAGCAGCCACCACGGACTAGCGGGAGGGTCCGGGGAGCTGTTTTTT. The rearrangement uses TRBV1 and TRBJ2-2; TRBD2 was called by the table and not checked on the DNA. TRBV1 corresponds to a pseudogene. CDR3 length: 17 amino acids.

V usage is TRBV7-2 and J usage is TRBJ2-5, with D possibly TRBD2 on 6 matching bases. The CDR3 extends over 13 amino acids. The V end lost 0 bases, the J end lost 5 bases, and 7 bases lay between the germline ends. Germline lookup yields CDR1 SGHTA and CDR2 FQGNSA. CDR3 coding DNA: TGTGCCAGCAGCTTAGCAGGAGGGGAGACCCAGTACTTC. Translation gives CASSLAGGETQYF.

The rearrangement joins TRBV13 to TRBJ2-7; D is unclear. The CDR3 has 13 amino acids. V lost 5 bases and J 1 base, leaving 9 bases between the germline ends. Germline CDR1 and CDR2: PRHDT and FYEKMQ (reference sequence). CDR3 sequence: CASSLPTSYEQYF. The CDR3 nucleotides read TGTGCCAGCAGCCTCCCTACTTCCTACGAGCAGTACTTC.